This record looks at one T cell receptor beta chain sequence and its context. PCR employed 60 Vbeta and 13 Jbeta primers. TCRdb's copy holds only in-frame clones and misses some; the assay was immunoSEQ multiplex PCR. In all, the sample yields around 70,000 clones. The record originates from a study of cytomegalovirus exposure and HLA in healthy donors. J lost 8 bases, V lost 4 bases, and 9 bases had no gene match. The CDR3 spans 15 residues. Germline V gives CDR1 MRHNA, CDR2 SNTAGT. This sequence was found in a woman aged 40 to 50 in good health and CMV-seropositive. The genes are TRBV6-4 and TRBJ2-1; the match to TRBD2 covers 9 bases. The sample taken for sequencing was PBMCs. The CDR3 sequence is CASSVEAGGRDEQFF. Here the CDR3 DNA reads TGTGCCAGCAGTGTAGAGGCGGGAGGGCGAGATGAGCAGTTCTTC.